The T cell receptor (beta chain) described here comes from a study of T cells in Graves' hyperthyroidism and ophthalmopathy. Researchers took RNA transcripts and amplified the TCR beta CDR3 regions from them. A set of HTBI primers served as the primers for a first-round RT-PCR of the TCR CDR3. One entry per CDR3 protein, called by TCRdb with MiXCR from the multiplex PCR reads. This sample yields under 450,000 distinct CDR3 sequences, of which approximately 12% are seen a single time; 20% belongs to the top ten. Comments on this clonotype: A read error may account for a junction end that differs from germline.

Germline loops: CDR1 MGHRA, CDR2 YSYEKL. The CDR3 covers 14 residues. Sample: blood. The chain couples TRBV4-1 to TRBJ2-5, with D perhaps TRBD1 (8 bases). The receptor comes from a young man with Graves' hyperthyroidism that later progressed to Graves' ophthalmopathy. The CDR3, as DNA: TGCGCCAGCAGCCGGGGGGGACAGGAAGAGATCCAGTACTTC. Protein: CASSRGGQEEIQYF.